The TCR beta chain described here comes from a study of T cell repertoires in cytomegalovirus infection. Germline values: CDR1 SNHLY, CDR2 FYNNEI. The CDR3 contains 12 residues. Trimming pared 7 bases from V and 1 base from J, leaving 7 bases between. One entry per CDR3 protein results from TCRdb running MiXCR on the reads. Of 700,000 to 950,000 distinct CDR3 sequences listed, less than 35% are singletons. This clonotype was counted between two and nine times. The target antigen is unknown. This may stem from a read error, because a much larger clone lies one nucleotide away. The V call is TRBV2, the J call TRBJ1-1, with D hard to call. This clonotype was sampled from a human donor in good health (CMV status not recorded). Some clones in this sample may be carry-over from other donors' samples. The sample here was cultured CD8+ T cells from PBMCs, taken from culture after CMV antigen stimulation. In nucleotides, the CDR3 is TGTGCCAGCAATTACAGGAACACTGAAGCTTTCTTT. Its protein is CASNYRNTEAFF.